The 25 T cell receptor beta chains below were found in one sample sequenced in a study of radiotherapy plus CTLA-4 blockade in lung cancer. Profiled with immunoSEQ multiplex PCR; TCRdb holds only in-frame clones, not every one. This table holds under 95,000 clones, under 85% found once. The specimen was peripheral blood, collected from a patient treated with radiotherapy plus ipilimumab. The source of these receptors is a human donor with non-small cell lung cancer who had stable disease on radiotherapy plus ipilimumab.

This sequence joins TRBV18 and TRBJ1-5; unclear D gene. This CDR3 region has 15 residues. The germline V gene has CDR1 KGHSH and CDR2 LQKENI. Trimming shortened V by 3 bases and J by 0 bases, and 9 bases separated the two germline ends. The CDR3 nucleotides are TGTGCCAGCTCACCTGAAGGAATTAGCAATCAGCCCCAGCATTTT. It is translated as CASSPEGISNQPQHF. The full variable domain, completed using reference TRBV18 and TRBJ1-5, is NAGVMQNPRHLVRRRGQEARLRCSPMKGHSHVYWYRQLPEEGLKFMVYLQKENIIDESGMPKERFSAEFPKEGPSILRIQQVVRGDSAAYFCASSPEGISNQPQHFGDGTRLSIL.

The genes are TRBV30 and TRBJ2-7; unclear D gene. The CDR3 is 13 amino acids. V was cut by 3 bases and J by 5 bases, with 14 bases left in between. Germline-derived CDR1 and CDR2 are GTSNPN and SVGIG (reference sequence). In DNA, the CDR3 is TGTGCCTGGAGCCCGGGCCCTCCAGACGAGCAGTACTTC. Residues: CAWSPGPPDEQYF.

The chain uses TRBV5-4 and TRBJ1-2; D not resolved. The V gene's germline CDR1 is SGHNT and CDR2 YYREEE (reference sequence). The CDR3 is made up of 14 amino acids. The ends were cut back, 0 bases at V and 4 bases at J, with 10 bases in the middle. The CDR3 loop reads CASSLERGSYGYTF. The CDR3 nucleotides are TGTGCCAGCAGCTTGGAAAGAGGAAGCTATGGCTACACCTTC.

This chain connects TRBV5-8 to TRBJ1-4; 7 bases line up with TRBD1. The CDR3 contains 15 residues. V shed 2 bases, J shed 4 bases, and the junction held 5 bases outside the gene matches. In germline, CDR1 is SGHTS, CDR2 YDEGEE. The CDR3 here is CASSFTGTVNEKLFF. CDR3 bases: TGTGCCAGCAGCTTTACCGGGACAGTTAATGAAAAACTGTTTTTT.

The chain employs TRBV10-3 and TRBJ2-3; no clear D. The CDR3 runs to 13 residues. Germline-derived CDR1 and CDR2 are ENHRY and SYGVKD. Trimming removed 8 bases from V and 3 bases from J, with 12 bases in between. For the CDR3, the DNA is TGTGCCATCGGACCTTCAGGAACAGATACGCAGTATTTT. It specifies CAIGPSGTDTQYF.

This chain uses TRBV19 with TRBJ1-4; the match to TRBD1 covers 8 bases. Germline CDR1 is LNHDA and CDR2 is SQIVND (reference sequence). The CDR3 sequence is 15 residues long. J was trimmed by 5 bases and V by 5 bases; bases with no gene match: 7. CDR3 residues: CASSLTGAANEKLFF. The CDR3 nucleotides are TGTGCCAGTAGTCTGACAGGGGCAGCCAATGAAAAACTGTTTTTT.

V gene TRBV28 combines with J gene TRBJ2-5; no reliable D call. The length of the CDR3 is 14 residues. CDR1 is MDHEN and CDR2 is SYDVKM in the germline V gene. V lost 3 bases and J 5 bases, leaving 13 bases between the germline ends. This CDR3 reads CASSFGAVRETQYF. Written as DNA, the CDR3 is TGTGCCAGCAGTTTTGGCGCAGTTCGGGAGACCCAGTACTTC.

The chain has TRBV9 and TRBJ2-7; tentative D call: TRBD2 (5 bases). V lost 0 bases and J 0 bases, leaving 7 bases between the germline ends. CDR3 size: 14 residues. Looked up from germline, CDR1 is SGDLS and CDR2 is YYNGEE. In nucleotides, the CDR3 is TGTGCCAGCAGCGTAGCGGGATACTCCTACGAGCAGTACTTC. This gives the protein CASSVAGYSYEQYF.

This chain links TRBV5-1 with TRBJ1-1; the match to TRBD1 covers 7 bases. Germline loops: CDR1 SGHRS, CDR2 YFSETQ. The CDR3 loop spans 14 amino acids. The V segment lost 4 bases and the J segment 4 bases; nucleotides outside the gene matches: 7. The CDR3 DNA sequence: TGCGCCAGCAGCACACCGGGACAGATCACTGAAGCTTTCTTT. Protein: CASSTPGQITEAFF.

This chain links TRBV7-6 with TRBJ2-5; 8 bases agree with TRBD2. V lost 0 bases, J lost 5 bases, and 2 bases stayed unmatched. Looked up from germline, CDR1 is SGHVS and CDR2 is FNYEAQ. This CDR3 comprises 14 residues. The chain's CDR3 is CASSLARGGETQYF. In DNA, the CDR3 is TGTGCCAGCAGCTTAGCCCGCGGGGGGGAGACCCAGTACTTC. Full variable domain (missing parts from reference TRBV7-6 and TRBJ2-5): GAGVSQSPRYKVTKRGQDVALRCDPISGHVSLYWYRQALGQGPEFLTYFNYEAQQDKSGLPNDRFSAERPEGSISTLTIQRTEQRDSAMYRCASSLARGGETQYFGPGTRLLVL.

The chain uses TRBV7-6 and TRBJ2-7; TRBD2 aligns across 12 bases. The J segment lost 4 bases and the V segment lost 5 bases, leaving 9 bases of the junction unmatched. CDR3 length: 16 amino acids. The germline CDR1 and CDR2 sequences are SGHVS and FNYEAQ. This CDR3 reads CASSTGLAGPTYEQYF. The DNA for the CDR3 is TGTGCCAGCAGCACCGGACTAGCGGGACCAACTTACGAGCAGTACTTC.

This clone occurred once. The chain recombines TRBV19 with TRBJ1-5; no clear D gene. CDR1 is LNHDA and CDR2 is SQIVND in the germline V gene (reference sequence). This CDR3 is 15 amino acids long. V lost 1 base, J lost 1 base, and 8 bases lay in between. In DNA form, the CDR3 reads TGTGCCAGTAGTATAGTGCACCGGAGCAATCAGCCCCAGCATTTT. It is translated as CASSIVHRSNQPQHF.

This chain connects TRBV29-1 to TRBJ2-7; TRBD1 might be the D (6 bases). CDR1 SQVTM and CDR2 ANQGSEA come from the germline V gene. There are 13 residues in the CDR3. Trimming took off 4 bases at V and 2 bases at J, with 12 bases between the two ends. The chain's CDR3 is CSVVQGSAYEQYF. The CDR3 DNA is TGCAGCGTTGTCCAGGGGTCGGCCTACGAGCAGTACTTC.

The chain joins TRBV6-4 to TRBJ1-6; D remains ambiguous. The CDR3 length is 13 residues. The V gene lost 4 bases and the J gene lost 5 bases, with 6 bases spanning the gap. Germline V gives CDR1 MRHNA, CDR2 SNTAGT. As DNA, the CDR3 is TGTGCCAGCAGTGGGGGAAATAATTCACCCCTCCACTTT. It specifies CASSGGNNSPLHF.

This clone was seen more than once but under ten times. Here the CDR3 DNA reads TGCGCCAGCAGCCAACCAGCCTCCTACGAGCAGTACTTC. This translates into CASSQPASYEQYF. The rearrangement joins TRBV4-1 to TRBJ2-7; no clear D gene. The CDR3 has 13 residues. Germline CDR1 MGHRA, CDR2 YSYEKL. V gave up 2 bases and J gave up 0 bases, with 5 bases separating them.

This chain joins TRBV5-1 and TRBJ1-1; TRBD1 matches 8 bases. The trim removed 4 bases at V and 5 bases at J, leaving 7 bases unmatched. This CDR3 is built from 14 residues. Germline V gene sequence: CDR1 SGHRS, CDR2 YFSETQ. As DNA, the CDR3 is TGCGCCAGCAGCAAGGACAGGGAGGAGACTGAAGCTTTCTTT. Its translation is CASSKDREETEAFF.

This clone was counted a single time. The chain combines TRBV5-1 with TRBJ1-2; TRBD1 matches at 8 bases. The CDR3 consists of 17 residues. V was pared by 2 bases and J by 3 bases, with 12 bases of the junction left unmatched. The germline V gene has CDR1 SGHRS and CDR2 YFSETQ. The CDR3 nucleotides read TGCGCCAGCAGCTTAGCCGGGTCAGGGGGCGCCGACTATGGCTACACCTTC. Translation gives CASSLAGSGGADYGYTF.

The chain employs TRBV30 and TRBJ1-4; 9 bases are a match to TRBD1. The CDR3 runs 12 residues. The germline V gene encodes CDR1 GTSNPN and CDR2 SVGIG (reference sequence). V was pared by 1 base and J by 14 bases, with 5 bases of the junction left unmatched. In nucleotides, the CDR3 is TGTGCCTGGAGTGATGGGACAGGGAAGCTGTTTTTT. Its translation: CAWSDGTGKLFF.

The V and J genes are TRBV9 and TRBJ1-2; 7 bases are shared with TRBD1. Looked up from germline, CDR1 is SGDLS and CDR2 is YYNGEE. CDR3 size: 14 residues. The V segment lost 0 bases and the J segment 4 bases; nucleotides outside the gene matches: 3. CDR3 sequence reads: CASSVEGAGYGYTF. In DNA form, the CDR3 reads TGTGCCAGCAGCGTAGAGGGGGCCGGCTATGGCTACACCTTC.

The J gene is TRBJ2-3, the V gene TRBV6-4; 9 bases line up with TRBD2. V was pared by 3 bases and J by 2 bases, with 0 bases of the junction left unmatched. Germline V gene lookup returns CDR1 MRHNA and CDR2 SNTAGT. The CDR3 loop spans 14 amino acids. CDR3 region: CASSEGLATDTQYF. The CDR3 nucleotides read TGTGCCAGCAGTGAGGGACTAGCCACAGATACGCAGTATTTT.

This chain links TRBV13 with TRBJ2-1, with TRBD1 as a possible D gene (5 bases). The germline V gene has CDR1 PRHDT and CDR2 FYEKMQ (reference sequence). The V end lost 4 bases, the J end lost 8 bases, and 9 bases lay between the germline ends. The CDR3 totals 12 residues. The chain's CDR3 is CASSYGAHEQFF. The CDR3 DNA reads TGTGCCAGCAGCTATGGGGCCCATGAGCAGTTCTTC. The whole variable domain, remainder taken from reference TRBV13 and TRBJ2-1, is AAGVIQSPRHLIKEKRETATLKCYPIPRHDTVYWYQQGPGQDPQFLISFYEKMQSDKGSIPDRFSAQQFSDYHSELNMSSLELGDSALYFCASSYGAHEQFFGPGTRLTVL.

This clone turned up a few times. Different DNA sequences within this sample yield the same CDR3. This rearrangement joins TRBV5-1 to TRBJ1-1, with a weak D call TRBD1 (6 bases). Germline V gives CDR1 SGHRS, CDR2 YFSETQ. V dropped 4 bases and J dropped 1 base, with 14 bases sitting between them. This CDR3 contains 15 residues. The CDR3, as DNA: TGCGCCAGCAGCCGGGACACGACGGGGAACACTGAAGCTTTCTTT. Amino acid sequence: CASSRDTTGNTEAFF.

This sequence joins TRBV30 and TRBJ2-1, with 8 bases aligning to TRBD1. The CDR3 has 17 residues. Germline V gene sequence: CDR1 GTSNPN, CDR2 SVGIG (reference sequence). The ends lost 1 base at V and 7 bases at J; junction bases unmatched: 15. The CDR3: CAWSDPPRTGKTNEQFF. In DNA, the CDR3 is TGTGCCTGGAGTGACCCTCCCCGGACAGGGAAAACAAATGAGCAGTTCTTC.

This rearrangement joins TRBV30 to TRBJ1-4; tentatively, D is TRBD1 (6 bases). Germline CDR1 and CDR2: GTSNPN and SVGIG (reference sequence). The V gene lost 5 bases and the J gene lost 5 bases, with 15 bases spanning the gap. There are 14 residues in the CDR3. CDR3 in amino acids: CAWDKTGGNEKLFF. CDR3 DNA: TGTGCCTGGGACAAGACTGGGGGCAATGAAAAACTGTTTTTT.

In this sample, this clone turned up once. This rearrangement joins TRBV28 to TRBJ2-7; TRBD1 might be the D (6 bases). Germline V CDR1 and CDR2: MDHEN, SYDVKM. V lost 9 bases, J lost 3 bases, and 18 bases lay in between. The CDR3 runs to 14 residues. The CDR3 sequence is CASSGTNHNYEQYF. CDR3 nucleotide sequence: TGTGCCAGTTCCGGGACAAACCATAACTACGAGCAGTACTTC.